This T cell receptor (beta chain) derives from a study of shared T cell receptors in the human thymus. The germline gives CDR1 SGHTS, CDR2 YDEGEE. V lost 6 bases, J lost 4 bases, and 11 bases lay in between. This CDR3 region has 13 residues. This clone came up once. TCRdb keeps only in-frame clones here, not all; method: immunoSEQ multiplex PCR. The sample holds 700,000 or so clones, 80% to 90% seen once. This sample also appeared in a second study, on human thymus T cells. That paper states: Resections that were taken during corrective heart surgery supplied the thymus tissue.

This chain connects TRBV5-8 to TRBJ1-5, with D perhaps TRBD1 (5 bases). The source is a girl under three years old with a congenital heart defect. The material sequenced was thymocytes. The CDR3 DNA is TGTGCCAGCAACAGGTCCGGAAATCAGCCCCAGCATTTT. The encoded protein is CASNRSGNQPQHF.